Following are 13 T cell receptor beta chains from one sample sequenced in a study of control samples from healthy donors and cancer patients. Produced via immunoSEQ multiplex PCR; TCRdb's table is partial and in-frame only. The profile shows around 51,000 clones, about 80% of them singletons. Specimen: blood. All receptors come from a man between 65 and 79 years old in good health.

The genes are TRBV27 and TRBJ2-7; 10 positions match TRBD1. Unmatched junction bases numbered 7, after V lost 5 bases and J lost 6 bases. Germline CDR1 reads MNHEY; CDR2 reads SMNVEV (reference sequence). This CDR3 is built from 14 residues. CDR3 sequence (DNA): TGTGCCAGCAGTGTCCGGGACAGGGGTCGCGAGCAGTACTTC. Its translation is CASSVRDRGREQYF.

The V call is TRBV4-2, the J call TRBJ2-7; the match to TRBD1 covers 8 bases. Trimming took 0 bases from V and 5 from J; bases not matched to a gene: 6. The CDR3 is 15 residues long. The germline CDR1 and CDR2 sequences are LGHNA and YNFKEQ. The CDR3 nucleotides read TGTGCCAGCAGCCAAGACCCAGGGGGCTGGGACGAGCAGTACTTC. Its protein is CASSQDPGGWDEQYF.

This clone has a handful of counts. The chain carries TRBV7-9 and TRBJ1-2; 7 bases are a match to TRBD1. The junction had 8 bases not matched to a gene; V was cut back by 5 bases and J by 2 bases. Germline V lookup: CDR1 SEHNR, CDR2 FQNEAQ (reference sequence). The CDR3 runs 15 residues. CDR3 loop: CASSPRTGGNYGYTF. CDR3 nucleotides: TGTGCCAGCAGCCCTAGGACAGGTGGAAACTATGGCTACACCTTC. The full variable domain, completed using reference TRBV7-9 and TRBJ1-2, is DTGVSQNPRHKITKRGQNVTFRCDPISEHNRLYWYRQTLGQGPEFLTYFQNEAQLEKSRLLSDRFSAERPKGSFSTLEIQRTEQGDSAMYLCASSPRTGGNYGYTFGSGTRLTVV.

The chain carries TRBV19 and TRBJ2-7; maybe TRBD2 (5 bases). Germline V gives CDR1 LNHDA, CDR2 SQIVND (reference sequence). The CDR3 has 16 amino acids. V lost 5 bases and J lost 6, with 23 bases in between. The CDR3 spells CASSPPPGSAAGEQYF. DNA for the CDR3: TGTGCCAGTAGTCCCCCGCCGGGGTCAGCAGCCGGCGAGCAGTACTTC.

V usage is TRBV4-2 and J usage is TRBJ1-6; 9 bases map to TRBD1. CDR1 is LGHNA, CDR2 YNFKEQ, per germline. V was clipped by 6 bases and J by 7 bases; unmatched bases: 7. The CDR3 has 15 residues. CDR3 DNA sequence: TGTGCCAGCAGTAGTCAGGGACAGGGCAATTCACCCCTCCACTTT. It yields the protein CASSSQGQGNSPLHF.

This chain uses TRBV18 with TRBJ2-1, with D perhaps TRBD1 (5 bases). With 6 bases removed from V and 8 bases from J, the gap between germline ends came to 11 bases. The CDR3 is 12 residues long. Germline CDR1 reads KGHSH; CDR2 reads LQKENI. CDR3 nucleotides: TGTGCCAGCTCCGCTTCCAGGGATGAGCAGTTCTTC. It codes for CASSASRDEQFF. Complete variable domain (other parts from reference TRBV18 and TRBJ2-1): NAGVMQNPRHLVRRRGQEARLRCSPMKGHSHVYWYRQLPEEGLKFMVYLQKENIIDESGMPKERFSAEFPKEGPSILRIQQVVRGDSAAYFCASSASRDEQFFGPGTRLTVL.

The chain combines TRBV7-9 with TRBJ2-5, with no clear D. There are 15 residues in the CDR3. From germline, CDR1 is SEHNR and CDR2 FQNEAQ (reference sequence). V lost 5 bases, J lost 1 base, and 14 bases lay in between. CDR3 DNA sequence: TGTGCCAGCAGCCTAGAAGGGTGGCCCCAAGAGACCCAGTACTTC. Translation gives CASSLEGWPQETQYF.

This chain connects TRBV7-6 to TRBJ2-3; D ambiguous. The CDR3 extends over 15 amino acids. CDR1 and CDR2 from the germline V gene are SGHVS and FNYEAQ. The V end lost 2 bases, the J end lost 7 bases, and 16 bases lay between the germline ends. The CDR3 bases are TGTGCCAGCAGCTTATCCCCTCATAGCTCACATACGCAGTATTTT. The encoded protein is CASSLSPHSSHTQYF.

The gene calls are TRBV6-5 and TRBJ2-7; 7 bases are shared with TRBD1. The V gene's germline CDR1 is MNHEY and CDR2 SVGAGI. There are 14 residues in the CDR3. After removal of 6 bases from V and 2 bases from J, the junction contained 7 bases not matched to a gene. In nucleotides, the CDR3 is TGTGCCAGCAGCGTAGGGGGCCTTACCTACGAGCAGTACTTC. Translating gives CASSVGGLTYEQYF.

The chain is built from TRBV7-2 and TRBJ1-6; D unresolved. This CDR3 comprises 12 residues. Germline V CDR1 and CDR2: SGHTA, FQGNSA. V lost 6 bases and J 6 bases, leaving 6 bases between the germline ends. CDR3 in amino acids: CASSRSNSPLHF. Written as DNA, the CDR3 is TGTGCCAGCAGTAGGAGTAATTCACCCCTCCACTTT.

The chain has TRBV2 and TRBJ2-4; tentatively, D is TRBD1 (5 bases). V gave up 3 bases and J gave up 7 bases, with 13 bases separating them. This CDR3 region has 14 residues. Germline loops: CDR1 SNHLY, CDR2 FYNNEI. CDR3 in DNA: TGTGCCAGCAGTGACAGGGTCTCCGATAACATTCAGTACTTC. This encodes CASSDRVSDNIQYF.

This clone was observed a few times. The V and J genes are TRBV6-2 or TRBV6-3 and TRBJ2-1, with 11 bases identical to TRBD2. Germline-derived CDR1 and CDR2 are MNHEY and SVGEGT. The V segment lost 6 bases and the J segment 8 bases; nucleotides outside the gene matches: 6. CDR3 length equals 14 residues. CDR3: CASSRLAGWYEQFF. DNA of the CDR3: TGTGCCAGCAGCCGACTAGCGGGATGGTATGAGCAGTTCTTC.

The chain combines TRBV18 with TRBJ1-2, with D possibly TRBD1 on 5 matching bases. Germline V gene lookup returns CDR1 KGHSH and CDR2 LQKENI. The CDR3 sequence is 16 residues long. V dropped 2 bases and J dropped 6 bases, with 19 bases sitting between them. The CDR3 here is CASSPGFQGEGHGYTF. The CDR3 DNA follows: TGTGCCAGCTCACCAGGGTTCCAGGGAGAAGGGCATGGCTACACCTTC.